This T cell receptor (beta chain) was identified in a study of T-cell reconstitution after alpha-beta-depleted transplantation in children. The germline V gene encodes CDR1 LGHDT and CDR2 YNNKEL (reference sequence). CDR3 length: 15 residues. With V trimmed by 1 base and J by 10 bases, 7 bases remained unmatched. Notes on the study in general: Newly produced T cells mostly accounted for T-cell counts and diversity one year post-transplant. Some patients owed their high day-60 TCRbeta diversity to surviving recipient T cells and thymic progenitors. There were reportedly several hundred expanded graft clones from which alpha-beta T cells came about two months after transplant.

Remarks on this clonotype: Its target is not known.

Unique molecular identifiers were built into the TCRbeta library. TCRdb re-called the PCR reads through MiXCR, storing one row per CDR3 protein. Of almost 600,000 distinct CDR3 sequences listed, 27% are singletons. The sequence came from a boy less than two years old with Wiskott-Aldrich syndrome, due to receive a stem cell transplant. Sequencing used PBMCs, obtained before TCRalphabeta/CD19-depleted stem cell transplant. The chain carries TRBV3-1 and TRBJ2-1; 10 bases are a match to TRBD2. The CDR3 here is CASSQGLAGVREQFF. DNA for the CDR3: TGTGCCAGCAGCCAAGGGCTAGCGGGAGTACGGGAGCAGTTCTTC.